Listed below are T cell receptor beta chains from one sample, sequenced in a study of T cell responses to AZD1222 COVID-19 vaccine. The method was immunoSEQ multiplex PCR; TCRdb's version includes in-frame clones alone and lacks a portion of them. The table records some 170,000 clones, 91% of them present only once. Material: peripheral blood, obtained 28 days after the second AZD1222 dose. Every receptor here comes from an adult who received the AZD1222 COVID-19 vaccine. CDR3s include the opening cysteine and the closing phenylalanine or tryptophan. D genes are given only for firm matches.

V gene	D gene	J gene	CDR3 DNA	CDR3 protein
TRBV7-9	TRBD1	TRBJ2-1	TGTGCCAGCAGCCGACAGGGGGGCCCTTACAATGAGCAGTTCTTC	CASSRQGGPYNEQFF
TRBV7-9	TRBD1	TRBJ1-3	TGTGCCAGCAGCTGGGGACAGCCAAGCTCTGGAAACACCATATATTTT	CASSWGQPSSGNTIYF
TRBV9	.	TRBJ1-5	TGTGCCAGCAGCGGGGGACAAATTCATCAGCCCCAGCATTTT	CASSGGQIHQPQHF
TRBV6-5	.	TRBJ2-3	TGTGCCAGCAGTTGGGGGGATACGCAGTATTTT	CASSWGDTQYF
TRBV20-1	.	TRBJ1-5	TGCAGTGCTAGTCGCCAGGGAAAAGGGGATGGGGCCCAGCATTTT	CSASRQGKGDGAQHF
TRBV7-9	.	TRBJ2-7	TGTGCCAGCAGCTCGACGGTTACCTACGAGCAGTACTTC	CASSSTVTYEQYF
TRBV14	.	TRBJ1-1	TGTGCCAGCAGCCAAGAACGGACCCTCCGTGGTGAAGCTTTCTTT	CASSQERTLRGEAFF
TRBV7-9	.	TRBJ1-4	TGTGCCAGCAGCTTGAGATCCGGACAGAGGGCCTCTAATGAAAAACTGTTTTTT	CASSLRSGQRASNEKLFF
TRBV6-5	.	TRBJ1-3	TGTGCCAGCAGTTACTCCAGGACACTCTCTGGAAACACCATATATTTT	CASSYSRTLSGNTIYF
TRBV2	.	TRBJ2-7	TGTGCCAGCAGTGAATCTCGGGACTCCTACGAGCAGTACTTC	CASSESRDSYEQYF
TRBV19	.	TRBJ1-1	TGTGCAACCGACGGGGGGGTTCCTGAGGAAGCTTTCTTT	CATDGGVPEEAFF